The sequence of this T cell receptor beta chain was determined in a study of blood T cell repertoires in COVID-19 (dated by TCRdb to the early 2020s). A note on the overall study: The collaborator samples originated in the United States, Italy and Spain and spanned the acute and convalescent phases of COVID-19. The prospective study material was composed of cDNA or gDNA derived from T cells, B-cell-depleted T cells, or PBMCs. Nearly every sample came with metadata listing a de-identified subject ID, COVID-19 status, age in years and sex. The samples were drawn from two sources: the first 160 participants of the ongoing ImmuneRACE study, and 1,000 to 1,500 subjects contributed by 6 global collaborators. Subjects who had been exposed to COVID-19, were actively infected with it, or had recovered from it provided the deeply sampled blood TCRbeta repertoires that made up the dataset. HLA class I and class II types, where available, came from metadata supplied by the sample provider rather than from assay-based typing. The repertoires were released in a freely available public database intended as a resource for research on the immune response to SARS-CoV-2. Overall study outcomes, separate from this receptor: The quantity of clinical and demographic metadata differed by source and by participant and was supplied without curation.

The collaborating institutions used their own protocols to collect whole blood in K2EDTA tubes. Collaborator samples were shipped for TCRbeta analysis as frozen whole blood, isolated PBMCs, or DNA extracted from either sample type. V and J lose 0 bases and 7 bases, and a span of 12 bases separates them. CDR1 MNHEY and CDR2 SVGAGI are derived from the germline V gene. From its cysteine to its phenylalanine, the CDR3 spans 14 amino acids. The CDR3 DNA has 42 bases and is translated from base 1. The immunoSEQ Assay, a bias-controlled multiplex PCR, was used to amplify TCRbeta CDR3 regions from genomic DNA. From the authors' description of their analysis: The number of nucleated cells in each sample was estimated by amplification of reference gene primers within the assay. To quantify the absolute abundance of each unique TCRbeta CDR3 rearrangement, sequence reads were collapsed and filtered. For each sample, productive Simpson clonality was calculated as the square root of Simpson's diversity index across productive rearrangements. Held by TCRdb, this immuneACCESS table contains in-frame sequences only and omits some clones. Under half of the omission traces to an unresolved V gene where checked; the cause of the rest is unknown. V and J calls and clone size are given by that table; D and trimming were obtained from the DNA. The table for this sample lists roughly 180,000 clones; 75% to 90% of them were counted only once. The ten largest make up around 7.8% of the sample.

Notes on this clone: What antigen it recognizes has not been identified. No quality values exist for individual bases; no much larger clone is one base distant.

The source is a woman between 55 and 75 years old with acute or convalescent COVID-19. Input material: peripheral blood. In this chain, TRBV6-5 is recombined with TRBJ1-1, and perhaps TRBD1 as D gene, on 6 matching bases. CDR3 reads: CASSYSAGQNEAFF. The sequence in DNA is TGTGCCAGCAGTTACTCCGCCGGACAGAATGAAGCTTTCTTT.